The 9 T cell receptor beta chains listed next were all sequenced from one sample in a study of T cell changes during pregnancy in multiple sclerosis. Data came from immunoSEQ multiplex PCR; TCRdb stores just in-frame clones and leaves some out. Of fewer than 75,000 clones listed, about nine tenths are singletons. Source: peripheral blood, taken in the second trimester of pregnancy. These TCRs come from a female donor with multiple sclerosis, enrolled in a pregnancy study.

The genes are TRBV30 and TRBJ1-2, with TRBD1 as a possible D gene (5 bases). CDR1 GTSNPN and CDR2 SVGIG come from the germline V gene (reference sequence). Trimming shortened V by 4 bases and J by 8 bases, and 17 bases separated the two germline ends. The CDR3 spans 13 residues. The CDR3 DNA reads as TGTGCCTGGATCCCTCAGACAGTGGGAGGCTACACCTTC. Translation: CAWIPQTVGGYTF. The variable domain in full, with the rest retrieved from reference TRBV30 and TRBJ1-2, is SQTIHQWPATLVQPVGSPLSLECTVEGTSNPNLYWYRQAAGRGLQLLFYSVGIGQISSEVPQNLSASRPQDRQFILSSKKLLLSDSGFYLCAWIPQTVGGYTFGSGTRLTVV.

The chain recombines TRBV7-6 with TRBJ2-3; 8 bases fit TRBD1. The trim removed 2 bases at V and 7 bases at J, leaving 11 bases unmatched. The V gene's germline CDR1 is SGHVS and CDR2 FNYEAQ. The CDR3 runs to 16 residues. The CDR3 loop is CASSLQGALGSYTQYF. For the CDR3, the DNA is TGTGCCAGCAGCTTACAGGGGGCGCTGGGATCGTATACGCAGTATTTT.

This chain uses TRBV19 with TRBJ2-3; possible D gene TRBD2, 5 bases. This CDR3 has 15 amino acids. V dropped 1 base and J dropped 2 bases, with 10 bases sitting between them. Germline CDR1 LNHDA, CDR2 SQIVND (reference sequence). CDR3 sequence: CASSIAEGPTDTQYF. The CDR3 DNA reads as TGTGCCAGTAGTATAGCCGAGGGCCCCACAGATACGCAGTATTTT.

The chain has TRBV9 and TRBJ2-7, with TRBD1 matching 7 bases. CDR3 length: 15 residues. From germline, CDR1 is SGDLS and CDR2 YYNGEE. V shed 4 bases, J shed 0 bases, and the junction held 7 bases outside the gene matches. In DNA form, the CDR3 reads TGTGCCAGCAGCCCCAGGGGGACAGTCTCCTACGAGCAGTACTTC. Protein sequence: CASSPRGTVSYEQYF. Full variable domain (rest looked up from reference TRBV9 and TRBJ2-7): DSGVTQTPKHLITATGQRVTLRCSPRSGDLSVYWYQQSLDQGLQFLIQYYNGEERAKGNILERFSAQQFPDLHSELNLSSLELGDSALYFCASSPRGTVSYEQYFGPGTRLTVT.

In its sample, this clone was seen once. The DNA for the CDR3 is TGTGCCAGCAGCTTGGGCCGCACGGGAGCGGAACCTACTGAGCAGTTCTTC. This gives the protein CASSLGRTGAEPTEQFF. The chain is built from TRBV5-4 and TRBJ2-1, with D perhaps TRBD2 (6 bases). CDR1 is SGHNT and CDR2 is YYREEE in the germline V gene (reference sequence). This CDR3 has 17 residues. The germline V and J ends were trimmed by 0 bases and 9 bases, with 22 bases remaining between them.

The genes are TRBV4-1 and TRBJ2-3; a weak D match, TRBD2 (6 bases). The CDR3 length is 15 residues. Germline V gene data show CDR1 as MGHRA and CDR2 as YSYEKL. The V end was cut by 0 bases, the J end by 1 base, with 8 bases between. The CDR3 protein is CASSQELAGTDTQYF. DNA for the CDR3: TGCGCCAGCAGCCAAGAACTAGCAGGCACAGATACGCAGTATTTT.

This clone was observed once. The chain's CDR3 is CASSIAGFSTDTQYF. CDR3 coding DNA: TGTGCCAGTAGTATTGCAGGTTTTAGCACAGATACGCAGTATTTT. The rearrangement joins TRBV19 to TRBJ2-3; D unresolved. Trimming left V 3 bases short and J 0 bases short, with 10 bases between. This CDR3 has 15 amino acids. CDR1 and CDR2 (germline): LNHDA, SQIVND (reference sequence).

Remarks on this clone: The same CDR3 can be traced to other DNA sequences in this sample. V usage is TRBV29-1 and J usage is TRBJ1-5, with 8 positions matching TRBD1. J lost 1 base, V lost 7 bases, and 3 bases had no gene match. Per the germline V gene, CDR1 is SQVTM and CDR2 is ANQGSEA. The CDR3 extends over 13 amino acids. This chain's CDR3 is CSAGQGSNQPQHF. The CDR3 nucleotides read TGCAGCGCTGGACAGGGAAGCAATCAGCCCCAGCATTTT.

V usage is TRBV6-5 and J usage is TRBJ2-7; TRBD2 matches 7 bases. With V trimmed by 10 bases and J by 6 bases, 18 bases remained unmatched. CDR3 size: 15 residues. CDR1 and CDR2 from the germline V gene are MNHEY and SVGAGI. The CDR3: CATARFAGLNSEQYF. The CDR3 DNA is TGTGCCACCGCTAGATTCGCGGGACTAAACTCCGAGCAGTACTTC.